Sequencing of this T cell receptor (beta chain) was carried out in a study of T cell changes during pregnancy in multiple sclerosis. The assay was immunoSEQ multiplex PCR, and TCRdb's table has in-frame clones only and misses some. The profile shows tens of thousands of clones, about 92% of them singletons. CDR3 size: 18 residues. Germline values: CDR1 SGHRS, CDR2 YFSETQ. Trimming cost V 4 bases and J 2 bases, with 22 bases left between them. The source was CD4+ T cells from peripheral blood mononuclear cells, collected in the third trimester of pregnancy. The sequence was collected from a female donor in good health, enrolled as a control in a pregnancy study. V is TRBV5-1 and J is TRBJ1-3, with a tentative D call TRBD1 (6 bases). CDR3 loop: CASSEGPLLGGPGNTIYF. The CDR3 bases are TGCGCCAGCAGCGAGGGGCCTCTCCTGGGGGGGCCTGGAAACACCATATATTTT.